This T cell receptor beta chain was recovered during a study of blood T cells in healthy people across ages. Then a second PCR, running roughly 7 to 11 cycles, was carried out with a sample-barcoded 5' primer and a J-beta primer mix. TCRdb analysed the 5' RACE reads with MiXCR anew, one entry per CDR3 protein. The data contain about 800,000 distinct CDR3 sequences, 25% of them singletons. Study observations and caveats: CMV status of donors was not determined, possibly confounding expanded clonotype changes. Diversity of TCR beta per million T cells declined in a roughly linear way with age.

This clonotype has only a few counts. As yet, its antigen is unknown. This CDR3 spans 15 amino acids. Trimming cost V 0 bases and J 2 bases, with 9 bases left between them. From germline, CDR1 is SGHRS and CDR2 YFSETQ. Separately, the same data were catalogued under a study of T cells of mothers and their children.

The sequenced material came from blood. The rearrangement joins TRBV5-1 to TRBJ2-1; either TRBD1 or TRBD2 may supply D (5 bases each). This clonotype was obtained from a boy aged 10-17 years in good health. The CDR3 coding sequence is TGCGCCAGCAGCTTGGTGGGGGACCCCTACAATGAGCAGTTCTTC. It encodes CASSLVGDPYNEQFF. The full variable domain, completed using reference TRBV5-1 and TRBJ2-1, is KAGVTQTPRYLIKTRGQQVTLSCSPISGHRSVSWYQQTPGQGLQFLFEYFSETQRNKGNFPGRFSGRQFSNSRSEMNVSTLELGDSALYLCASSLVGDPYNEQFFGPGTRLTVL.